The next 3 T cell receptor beta chains were all read from a single sample in a study of blood T cell repertoires in COVID-19. TCRdb keeps only in-frame clones here, not all; method: immunoSEQ multiplex PCR. The profile shows about 75,000 clones, roughly 82% of them singletons. The sequenced sample was peripheral blood. These receptors were obtained from a woman between 45 and 60 years old with acute or convalescent COVID-19.

This chain links TRBV6-5 with TRBJ1-6; perhaps TRBD1 as D (5 bases). Trimming shortened V by 6 bases and J by 8 bases, and 14 bases separated the two germline ends. CDR1 and CDR2 from the germline V gene are MNHEY and SVGAGI. The CDR3 length is 14 residues. The DNA for the CDR3 is TGTGCCAGCAGGGGACTAGGGGATCATTCACCCCTCCACTTT. Encoded protein: CASRGLGDHSPLHF.

The CDR3 coding sequence is TGTGCCAGCAGCTTAAGGAGGAAGTTAGATCTTAATTATGGCTACACCTTC. Translated: CASSLRRKLDLNYGYTF. The chain uses TRBV7-2 and TRBJ1-2; D remains unclear. The V end lost 2 bases, the J end lost 5 bases, and 21 bases lay between the germline ends. The CDR3 has 17 residues. Germline loops: CDR1 SGHTA, CDR2 FQGNSA.

This clone has a single count. This sequence joins TRBV4-2 and TRBJ2-6, with 10 bases that match TRBD1. The CDR3 consists of 16 residues. Per the germline V gene, CDR1 is LGHNA and CDR2 is YNFKEQ. Trimming at V came to 6 bases and at J to 4 bases, leaving 6 bases not matched to a gene. CDR3 residues: CASSRDRGTGANVLTF. The CDR3 DNA sequence: TGTGCCAGCAGTAGGGACAGGGGAACCGGGGCCAACGTCCTGACTTTC.